This TCR beta chain was sequenced for a study of cytomegalovirus exposure and HLA in healthy donors. PCR amplification relied on 60 Vbeta primers (plus 13 Jbeta primers). Data came from immunoSEQ multiplex PCR; TCRdb stores just in-frame clones and leaves some out. The sample yields about 170,000 clones, under 85% seen once. The length of the CDR3 is 12 residues. V lost 6 bases, J lost 12 bases, and 10 bases stayed unmatched. From germline, CDR1 is MDHEN and CDR2 SYDVKM. The clonotype was recovered from a female donor in good health and CMV-seronegative. The chain employs TRBV28 and TRBJ2-5, with 7 bases that match TRBD1. The material sequenced was PBMCs. CDR3 nucleotides: TGTGCCAGCAGCCCCCAGACAGGGAAGGAGTACTTC. Protein product: CASSPQTGKEYF. Complete variable domain (other parts from reference TRBV28 and TRBJ2-5): DVKVTQSSRYLVKRTGEKVFLECVQDMDHENMFWYRQDPGLGLRLIYFSYDVKMKEKGDIPEGYSVSREKKERFSLILESASTNQTSMYLCASSPQTGKEYFGPGTRLLVL.